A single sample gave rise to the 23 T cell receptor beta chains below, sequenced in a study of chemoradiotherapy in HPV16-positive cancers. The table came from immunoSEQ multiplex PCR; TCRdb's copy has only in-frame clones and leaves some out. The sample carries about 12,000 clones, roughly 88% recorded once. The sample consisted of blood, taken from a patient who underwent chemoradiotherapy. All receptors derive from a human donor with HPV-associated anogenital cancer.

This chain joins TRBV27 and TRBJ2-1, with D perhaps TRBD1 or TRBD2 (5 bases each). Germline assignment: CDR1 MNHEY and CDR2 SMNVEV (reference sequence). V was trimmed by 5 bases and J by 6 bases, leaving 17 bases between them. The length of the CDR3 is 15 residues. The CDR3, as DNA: TGTGCCAGCAGTCCGTTGGAAAGAGGGGTCAATGAGCAGTTCTTC. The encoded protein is CASSPLERGVNEQFF.

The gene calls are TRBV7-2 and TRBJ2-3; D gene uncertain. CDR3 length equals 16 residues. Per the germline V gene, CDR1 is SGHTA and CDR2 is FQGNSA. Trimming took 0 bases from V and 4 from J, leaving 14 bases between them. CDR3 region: CASSLAGWASADTQYF. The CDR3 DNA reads TGTGCCAGCAGCTTAGCGGGGTGGGCATCGGCAGATACGCAGTATTTT.

The CDR3 protein is CASSLNGLGVSNEQFF. DNA for the CDR3: TGTGCCAGCAGCTTGAATGGGCTGGGGGTCTCAAATGAGCAGTTCTTC. V and J are TRBV5-6 and TRBJ2-1; D may be TRBD1 or TRBD2 (5 bases each). The CDR3 covers 16 residues. In germline, CDR1 is SGHDT, CDR2 YYEEEE. V dropped 1 base and J dropped 7 bases, with 18 bases sitting between them.

CDR3 residues: CASSRDSYEQFF. As DNA, the CDR3 is TGCGCCAGCAGCCGGGATAGCTATGAGCAGTTCTTC. The chain couples TRBV5-1 to TRBJ2-1; the D gene is possibly TRBD2 (5 bases). Trimming took off 4 bases at V and 8 bases at J, with 10 bases between the two ends. Germline V gene data show CDR1 as SGHRS and CDR2 as YFSETQ. The CDR3 totals 12 residues.

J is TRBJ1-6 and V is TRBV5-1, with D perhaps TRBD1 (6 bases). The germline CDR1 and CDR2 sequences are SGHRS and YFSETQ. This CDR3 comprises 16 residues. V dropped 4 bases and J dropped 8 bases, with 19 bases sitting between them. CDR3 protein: CASSPLQGFVHSPLHF. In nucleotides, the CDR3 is TGCGCCAGCAGCCCACTACAGGGTTTCGTTCATTCACCCCTCCACTTT.

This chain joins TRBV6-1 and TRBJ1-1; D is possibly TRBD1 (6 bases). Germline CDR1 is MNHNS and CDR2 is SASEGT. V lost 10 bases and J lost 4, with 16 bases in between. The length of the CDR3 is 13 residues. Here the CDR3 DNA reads TGTGCCACCAAACAGGGCGAGGGCACTGAAGCTTTCTTT. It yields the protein CATKQGEGTEAFF.

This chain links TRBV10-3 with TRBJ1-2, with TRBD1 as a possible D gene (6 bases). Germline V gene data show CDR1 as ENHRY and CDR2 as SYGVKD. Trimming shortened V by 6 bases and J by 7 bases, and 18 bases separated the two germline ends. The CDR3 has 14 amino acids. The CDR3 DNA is TGTGCCATCAGGGGAATAGGCCAGGGGCCTGGCTACACCTTC. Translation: CAIRGIGQGPGYTF.

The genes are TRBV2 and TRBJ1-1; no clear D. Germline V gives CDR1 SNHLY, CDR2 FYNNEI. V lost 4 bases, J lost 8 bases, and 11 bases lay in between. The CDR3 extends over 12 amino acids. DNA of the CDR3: TGTGCCAGCAGTGGAGACTACAGAGAAGCTTTCTTT. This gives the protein CASSGDYREAFF.

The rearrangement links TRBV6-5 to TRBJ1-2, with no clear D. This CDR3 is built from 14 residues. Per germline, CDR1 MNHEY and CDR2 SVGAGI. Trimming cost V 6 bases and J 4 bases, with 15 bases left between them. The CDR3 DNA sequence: TGTGCCAGCAGCAACGGGTGGGGTGGCTATGGCTACACCTTC. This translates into CASSNGWGGYGYTF.

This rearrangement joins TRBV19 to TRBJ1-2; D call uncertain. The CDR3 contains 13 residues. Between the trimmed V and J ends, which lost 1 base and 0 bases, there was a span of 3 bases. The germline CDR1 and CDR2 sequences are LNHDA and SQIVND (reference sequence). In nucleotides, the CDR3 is TGTGCCAGTAGTATAGGCACTAACTATGGCTACACCTTC. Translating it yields CASSIGTNYGYTF.

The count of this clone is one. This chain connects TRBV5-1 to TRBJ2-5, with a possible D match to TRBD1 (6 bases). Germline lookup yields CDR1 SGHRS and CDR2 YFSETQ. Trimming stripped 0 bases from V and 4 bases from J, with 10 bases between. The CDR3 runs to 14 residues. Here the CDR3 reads CASSLEGRGETQYF. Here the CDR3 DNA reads TGCGCCAGCAGCTTGGAGGGCAGGGGAGAGACCCAGTACTTC.

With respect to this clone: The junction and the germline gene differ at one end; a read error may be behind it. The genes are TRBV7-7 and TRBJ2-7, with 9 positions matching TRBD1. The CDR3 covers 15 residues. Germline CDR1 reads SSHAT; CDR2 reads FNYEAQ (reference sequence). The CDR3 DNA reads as TGTGCTAGCAGCCGATATTGGGGGGACAGGGACGAGCAGTACTTC. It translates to CASSRYWGDRDEQYF.

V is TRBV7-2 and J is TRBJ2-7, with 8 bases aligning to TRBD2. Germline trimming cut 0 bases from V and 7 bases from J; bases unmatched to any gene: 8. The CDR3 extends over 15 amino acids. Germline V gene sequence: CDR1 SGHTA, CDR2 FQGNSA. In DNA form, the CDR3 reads TGTGCCAGCAGCTTAGCGGCTAGCGGGCCCGGGGAGCAGTACTTC. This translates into CASSLAASGPGEQYF.

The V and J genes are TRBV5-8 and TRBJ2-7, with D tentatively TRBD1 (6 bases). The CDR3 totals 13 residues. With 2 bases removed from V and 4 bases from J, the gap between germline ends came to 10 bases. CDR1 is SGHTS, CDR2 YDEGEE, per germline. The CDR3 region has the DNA TGTGCCAGCAGCTTACGAACAGGGTACGAGCAGTACTTC. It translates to CASSLRTGYEQYF. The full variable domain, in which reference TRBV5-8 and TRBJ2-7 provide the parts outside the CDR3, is EAGVTQSPTHLIKTRGQQATLRCSPISGHTSVYWYQQALGLGLQFLLWYDEGEERNRGNFPPRFSGRQFPNYSSELNVNALELEDSALYLCASSLRTGYEQYFGPGTRLTVT.

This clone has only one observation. The CDR3 DNA follows: TGTGCCAGCAGCTTGGAGCCGGGGGGGTCAGATGGCTACACCTTC. This gives the protein CASSLEPGGSDGYTF. The J gene is TRBJ1-2, the V gene TRBV5-4, with D possibly being TRBD1 (5 bases). V shed 0 bases and J shed 6 bases, with 15 bases lying between them. The CDR3 runs to 15 residues. CDR1 and CDR2 from the germline V gene are SGHNT and YYREEE (reference sequence).

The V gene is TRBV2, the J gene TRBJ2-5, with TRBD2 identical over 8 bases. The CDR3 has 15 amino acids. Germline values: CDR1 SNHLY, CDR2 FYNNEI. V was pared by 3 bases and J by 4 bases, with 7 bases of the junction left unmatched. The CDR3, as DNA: TGTGCCAGCAGTGACGGGGGGGCTGGTGGAGAGACCCAGTACTTC. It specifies CASSDGGAGGETQYF.

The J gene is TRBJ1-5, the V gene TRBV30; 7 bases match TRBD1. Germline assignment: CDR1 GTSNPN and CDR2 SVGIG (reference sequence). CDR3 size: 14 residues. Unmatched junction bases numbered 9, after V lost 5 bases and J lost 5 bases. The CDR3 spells CAWGTQGRDQPQHF. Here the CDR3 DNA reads TGTGCCTGGGGAACACAGGGGAGGGATCAGCCCCAGCATTTT. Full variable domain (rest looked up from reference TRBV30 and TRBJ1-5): SQTIHQWPATLVQPVGSPLSLECTVEGTSNPNLYWYRQAAGRGLQLLFYSVGIGQISSEVPQNLSASRPQDRQFILSSKKLLLSDSGFYLCAWGTQGRDQPQHFGDGTRLSIL.

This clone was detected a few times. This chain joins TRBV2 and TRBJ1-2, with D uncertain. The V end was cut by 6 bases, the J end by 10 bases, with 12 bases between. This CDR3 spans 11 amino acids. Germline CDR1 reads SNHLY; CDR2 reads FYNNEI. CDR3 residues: CASRGRNDYTF. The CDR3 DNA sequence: TGTGCCAGCAGAGGACGGAATGACTACACCTTC.

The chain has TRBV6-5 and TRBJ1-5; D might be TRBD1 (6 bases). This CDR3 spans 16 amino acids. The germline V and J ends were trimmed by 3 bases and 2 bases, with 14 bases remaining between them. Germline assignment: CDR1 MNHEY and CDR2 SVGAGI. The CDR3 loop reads CASSYGSGAGNQPQHF. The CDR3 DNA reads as TGTGCCAGCAGTTATGGTTCGGGGGCTGGCAATCAGCCCCAGCATTTT.

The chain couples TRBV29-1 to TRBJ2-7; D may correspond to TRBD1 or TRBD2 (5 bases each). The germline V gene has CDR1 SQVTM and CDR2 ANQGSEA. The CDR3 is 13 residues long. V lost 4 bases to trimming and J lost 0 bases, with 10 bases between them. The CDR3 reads CSVGDAISYEQYF. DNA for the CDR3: TGCAGCGTTGGGGACGCCATCTCCTACGAGCAGTACTTC.

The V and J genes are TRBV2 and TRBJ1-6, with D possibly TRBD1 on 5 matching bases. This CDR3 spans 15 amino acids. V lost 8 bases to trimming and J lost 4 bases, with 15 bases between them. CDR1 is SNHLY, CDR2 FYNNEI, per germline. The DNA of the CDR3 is TGTGCCAGCCTGGTGGAAAGGGGATATAATTCACCCCTCCACTTT. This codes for CASLVERGYNSPLHF.

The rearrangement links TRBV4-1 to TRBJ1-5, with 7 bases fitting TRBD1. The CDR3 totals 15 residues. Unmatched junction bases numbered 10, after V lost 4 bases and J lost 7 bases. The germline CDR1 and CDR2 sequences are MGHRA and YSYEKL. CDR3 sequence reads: CASSRLEGAEQPQHF. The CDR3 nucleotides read TGCGCCAGCAGCCGTTTGGAGGGGGCTGAGCAGCCCCAGCATTTT.

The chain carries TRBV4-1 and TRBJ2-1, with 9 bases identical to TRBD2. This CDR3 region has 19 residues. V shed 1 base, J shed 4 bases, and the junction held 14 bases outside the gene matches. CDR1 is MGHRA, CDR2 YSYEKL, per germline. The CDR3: CASSQVRRLAGRSYNEQFF. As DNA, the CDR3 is TGCGCCAGCAGCCAAGTCCGTCGCCTAGCGGGGAGATCGTACAATGAGCAGTTCTTC.